This T cell receptor beta chain was recovered during a study of cytomegalovirus exposure and HLA in healthy donors. Germline V gene data show CDR1 as MNHEY and CDR2 as SMNVEV (reference sequence). Trimming pared 3 bases from V and 7 bases from J, leaving 13 bases between. CDR3 length: 14 residues. The PCR employed 60 Vbeta primers together with 13 Jbeta primers. Sequencing used immunoSEQ multiplex PCR; TCRdb keeps in-frame clones, though not all of them. The sample yields under 250,000 clones, around 80% seen once. This sequence joins TRBV27 and TRBJ1-5, with no clear D. The receptor comes from a boy aged 5-17 years in good health and CMV-seronegative. Sequencing was performed on PBMCs. The CDR3 protein is CASSFGWAGQPQHF. In DNA, the CDR3 is TGTGCCAGCAGTTTCGGATGGGCTGGACAGCCCCAGCATTTT.